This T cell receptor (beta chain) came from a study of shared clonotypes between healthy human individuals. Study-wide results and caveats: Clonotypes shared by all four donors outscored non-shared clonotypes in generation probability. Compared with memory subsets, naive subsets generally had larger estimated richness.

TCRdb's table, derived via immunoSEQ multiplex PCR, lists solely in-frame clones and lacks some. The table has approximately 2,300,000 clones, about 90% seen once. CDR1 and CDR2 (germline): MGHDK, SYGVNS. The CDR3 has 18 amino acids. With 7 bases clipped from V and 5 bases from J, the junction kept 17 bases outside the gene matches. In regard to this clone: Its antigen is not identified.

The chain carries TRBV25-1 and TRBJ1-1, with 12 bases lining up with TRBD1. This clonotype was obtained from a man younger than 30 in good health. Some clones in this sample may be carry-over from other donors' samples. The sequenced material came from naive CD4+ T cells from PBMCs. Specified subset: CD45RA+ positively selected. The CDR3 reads CASTPVAGTGGLSTEAFF. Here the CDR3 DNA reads TGTGCCAGCACACCCGTAGCAGGGACAGGGGGCCTTAGTACTGAAGCTTTCTTT.